The table lists the clone carrying this T cell receptor beta chain with a few counts. Single viable CD3+CD4+CD8-CD45RO+ cells were sorted as the memory CD4+ T cells. The data belong to a study of memory CD4+ T cells and cytomegalovirus serostatus. The V gene's germline CDR1 is SNHLY and CDR2 FYNNEI. This CDR3 is built from 15 residues. Trimming left V 2 bases short and J 0 bases short, with 10 bases between. Sequenced by immunoSEQ multiplex PCR; TCRdb stores in-frame clones only, minus some. The table lists 40,000 or so clones, 78% of them singletons. Sequences were obtained from memory CD4+ T cells from blood. The sequence derives from an adult in good health and CMV-seronegative. The rearrangement uses TRBV2 and TRBJ1-1; D is unclear. Here the CDR3 reads CASSERSGMNTEAFF. The CDR3 DNA is TGTGCCAGCAGTGAAAGGTCGGGGATGAACACTGAAGCTTTCTTT.